The text below deals with one TCR beta chain. These data are taken from a study of blood T cell repertoires in COVID-19. Study context: PBMCs, B-cell-depleted T cells, or T cells were the source of the cDNA or gDNA that made up the material.

CDR3 length: 13 amino acids. Trimming took off 1 base at V and 7 bases at J, with 8 bases between the two ends. This table comes from immunoSEQ multiplex PCR, and its TCRdb copy is limited to in-frame clones, with some not included. In the table there are just over 95,000 clones, approximately 80% of which are singletons. This TCR came from a man in his 60s with acute or convalescent COVID-19. Material for sequencing was peripheral blood. The rearrangement joins TRBV12-3 or TRBV12-4 to TRBJ1-5; D uncertain. This CDR3 is CASSLVVGQPQHF. As DNA, the CDR3 is TGTGCCAGCAGTTTAGTTGTCGGGCAGCCCCAGCATTTT.